This T cell receptor (beta chain) emerged from a study of identical twins. General study results and limits: Part of the zero-insertion signal could reflect confounding by invariant MAIT and iNKT cells. These conclusions were based on statistical analysis (cross-sectional, not following the same donors).

As regards this clonotype: Its antigen is unknown.

The ends were cut back, 6 bases at V and 0 bases at J, with 15 bases in the middle. CDR3 length equals 14 residues. Germline V CDR1 and CDR2: DFQATT, SNEGSKA (reference sequence). TCRdb re-analysed the 5' RACE reads in MiXCR, keeping a single row per CDR3 protein. The sample lists about 500,000 distinct CDR3 sequences, 13% to 15% occurring once. The sample was also reused in another study, on yellow fever vaccine responses in identical twins.

Sequencing used CD4+ T cells sorted from blood. The chain joins TRBV20-1 to TRBJ2-7; D is perhaps TRBD1 or TRBD2 (7 bases each). This receptor was obtained from a woman aged 18-29 years in good health. In DNA form, the CDR3 reads TGCAGTGCCACGACAGGGAGGGGCTCCTACGAGCAGTACTTC. The encoded protein is CSATTGRGSYEQYF.